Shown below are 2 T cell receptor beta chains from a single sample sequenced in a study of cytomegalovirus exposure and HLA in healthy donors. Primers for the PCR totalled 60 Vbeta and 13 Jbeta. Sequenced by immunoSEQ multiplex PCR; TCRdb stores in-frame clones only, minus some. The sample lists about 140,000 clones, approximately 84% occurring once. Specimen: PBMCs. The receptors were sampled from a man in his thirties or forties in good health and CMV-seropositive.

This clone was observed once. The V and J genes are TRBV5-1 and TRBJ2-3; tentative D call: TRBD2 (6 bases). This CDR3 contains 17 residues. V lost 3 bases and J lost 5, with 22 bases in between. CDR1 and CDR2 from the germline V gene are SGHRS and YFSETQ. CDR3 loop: CASSSEALASRGDTQYF. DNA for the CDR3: TGCGCCAGCAGCTCCGAGGCACTAGCAAGTAGGGGAGATACGCAGTATTTT.

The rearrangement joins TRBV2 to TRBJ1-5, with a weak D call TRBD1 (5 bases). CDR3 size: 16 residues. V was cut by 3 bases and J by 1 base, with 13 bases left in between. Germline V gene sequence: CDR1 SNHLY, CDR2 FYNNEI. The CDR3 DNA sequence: TGTGCCAGCAGTGACCAGGGCCGGGGGAGCAATCAGCCCCAGCATTTT. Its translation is CASSDQGRGSNQPQHF.